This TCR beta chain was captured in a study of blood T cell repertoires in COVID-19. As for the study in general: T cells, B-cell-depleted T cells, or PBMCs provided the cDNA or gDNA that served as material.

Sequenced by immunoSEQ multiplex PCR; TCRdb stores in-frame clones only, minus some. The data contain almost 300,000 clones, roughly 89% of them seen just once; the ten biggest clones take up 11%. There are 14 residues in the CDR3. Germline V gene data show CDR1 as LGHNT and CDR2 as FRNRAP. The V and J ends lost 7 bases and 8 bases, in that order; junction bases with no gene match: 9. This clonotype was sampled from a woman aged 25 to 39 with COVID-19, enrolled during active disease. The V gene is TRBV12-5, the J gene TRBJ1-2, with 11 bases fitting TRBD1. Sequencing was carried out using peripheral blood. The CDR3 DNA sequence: TGTGCTAGTGCCCAGGGACAGGGGGTCGGGGGCTACACCTTC. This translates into CASAQGQGVGGYTF.